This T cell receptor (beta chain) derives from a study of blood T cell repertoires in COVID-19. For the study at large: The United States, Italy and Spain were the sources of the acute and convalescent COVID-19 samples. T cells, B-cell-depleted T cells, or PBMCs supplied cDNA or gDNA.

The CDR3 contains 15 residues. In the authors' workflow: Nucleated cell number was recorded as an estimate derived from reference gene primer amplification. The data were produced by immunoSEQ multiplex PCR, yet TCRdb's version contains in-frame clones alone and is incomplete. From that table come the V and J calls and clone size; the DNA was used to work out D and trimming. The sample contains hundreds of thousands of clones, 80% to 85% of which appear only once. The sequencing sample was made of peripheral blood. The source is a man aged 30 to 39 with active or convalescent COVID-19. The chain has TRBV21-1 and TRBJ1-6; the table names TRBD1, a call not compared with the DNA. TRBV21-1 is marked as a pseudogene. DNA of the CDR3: TGTGCCAGCCTCCGGACAGGGCCCTATAATTCACCCCTCCACTTT. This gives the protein CASLRTGPYNSPLHF.